The 9 T cell receptor beta chains reported below all come from one sample, sequenced in a study of T cell responses to AZD1222 COVID-19 vaccine. Measured with immunoSEQ multiplex PCR; TCRdb has only the in-frame clones, and not every one. Here the sample spans over 150,000 clones, 92% being singletons. This material consisted of peripheral blood, taken on day 0 of MenACWY control vaccination. Every receptor here comes from an adult in good health.

This clone was found a few times. This sample also contains other DNA sequences that code for the same CDR3. V and J are TRBV18 and TRBJ2-5; no reliable D call. The V and J ends lost 3 bases and 3 bases respectively, with 2 bases between them. This CDR3 has 11 amino acids. Germline values: CDR1 KGHSH, CDR2 LQKENI. The CDR3 DNA sequence: TGTGCCAGCTCACCTAAAGAGACCCAGTACTTC. It yields the protein CASSPKETQYF.

The chain is built from TRBV5-8 and TRBJ1-5; D is unresolved. This CDR3 region has 14 residues. CDR1 and CDR2 (germline): SGHTS, YDEGEE. V gave up 0 bases and J gave up 3 bases, with 7 bases separating them. The CDR3 DNA reads TGTGCCAGCAGCTTGGACGTCCTCAATCAGCCCCAGCATTTT. Translating gives CASSLDVLNQPQHF.

The V and J genes are TRBV28 and TRBJ1-5, with TRBD1 matching over 7 bases. The CDR3 has 16 amino acids. The junction had 12 bases not matched to a gene; V was cut back by 7 bases and J by 3 bases. Germline CDR1 reads MDHEN; CDR2 reads SYDVKM. The CDR3, as DNA: TGTGCCAGCAATCCTAGTAGGGACAGATACAATCAGCCCCAGCATTTT. Translation: CASNPSRDRYNQPQHF.

Note on this clone: Other DNA sequences in this specimen translate into the identical CDR3. The chain combines TRBV18 with TRBJ2-2; tentative D call: TRBD2 (6 bases). There are 14 residues in the CDR3. The germline V gene has CDR1 KGHSH and CDR2 LQKENI. Trimming pared 1 base from V and 3 bases from J, leaving 6 bases between. DNA for the CDR3: TGTGCCAGCTCACCACGGGGGGACACCGGGGAGCTGTTTTTT. Its translation is CASSPRGDTGELFF.

Worth noting for this clone: Other nucleotide sequences in the sample specify the same CDR3. The chain employs TRBV19 and TRBJ1-4, with D hard to call. Trimming removed 3 bases from V and 4 bases from J, with 9 bases in between. The germline gives CDR1 LNHDA, CDR2 SQIVND (reference sequence). The CDR3 runs to 14 residues. The CDR3 bases are TGTGCCAGTAGTATCGCAAGGGATAATGAAAAACTGTTTTTT. Its protein is CASSIARDNEKLFF.

The rearrangement links TRBV5-1 to TRBJ1-1; D remains ambiguous. Trimming pared 5 bases from V and 1 base from J, leaving 15 bases between. Germline CDR1 and CDR2: SGHRS and YFSETQ. The CDR3 covers 15 residues. The CDR3 DNA reads as TGCGCCAGCAGTCCCGTCCTTCTGAGGAACACTGAAGCTTTCTTT. Protein product: CASSPVLLRNTEAFF. Combining the CDR3 with reference TRBV5-1 and TRBJ1-1 gives the whole variable domain KAGVTQTPRYLIKTRGQQVTLSCSPISGHRSVSWYQQTPGQGLQFLFEYFSETQRNKGNFPGRFSGRQFSNSRSEMNVSTLELGDSALYLCASSPVLLRNTEAFFGQGTRLTVV.

This chain uses TRBV28 with TRBJ1-4; a possible D gene is TRBD1 (5 bases). CDR1 is MDHEN and CDR2 is SYDVKM in the germline V gene. Trimming left V 7 bases short and J 8 bases short, with 17 bases between. This CDR3 is 14 amino acids long. The CDR3 nucleotides are TGTGCCAGCACCCCGGGACGGTTTGGAGAAAAACTGTTTTTT. Protein sequence: CASTPGRFGEKLFF.

This chain links TRBV7-2 with TRBJ1-2; D might be TRBD1 (6 bases). The germline gives CDR1 SGHTA, CDR2 FQGNSA. This CDR3 has 13 residues. V gave up 5 bases and J gave up 5 bases, with 12 bases separating them. CDR3 sequence (DNA): TGTGCCAGCAGCCCGGCAACAGGGTATGGCTACACCTTC. Protein product: CASSPATGYGYTF.

The J gene is TRBJ1-1, the V gene TRBV4-1; D may be TRBD1 (6 bases). This CDR3 comprises 16 residues. Trimming took 2 bases from V and 5 from J, leaving 18 bases between them. The germline CDR1 and CDR2 sequences are MGHRA and YSYEKL. CDR3 DNA: TGCGCCAGCAGCCAACCCCAGGCGGGGGGCGCGACTGAAGCTTTCTTT. The encoded protein is CASSQPQAGGATEAFF.